The clone carrying this TCR beta chain was recorded at least ten times. Antigen specificity is unknown. These data belong to a study of CD8 T cells in ankylosing spondylitis. Study findings and constraints: The study identified a TCR beta motif of roughly eight highly homologous variants that appeared characteristic of ankylosing spondylitis blood.

Using quantitative 5'-RACE with molecular barcodes, the authors made TCR beta libraries. MiXCR, run by TCRdb on the 5' RACE reads, gives a single entry per CDR3 protein. The sample lists around 130,000 distinct CDR3 sequences, approximately 6.8% occurring once. The CDR3 runs to 17 residues. Germline CDR1 reads SGHRS; CDR2 reads YFSETQ. Trimming took 0 bases from V and 1 from J; bases not matched to a gene: 8. The sequenced sample consisted of blood, either unsorted or a sorted T cell fraction (not recorded which). The TCR was taken from a male donor with ankylosing spondylitis or in good health (not recorded which). V and J are TRBV5-1 and TRBJ2-3, with TRBD1 matching 7 bases. CDR3 residues: CASSLDPTGQGTDTQYF. The CDR3 nucleotides read TGCGCCAGCAGCTTGGACCCGACAGGGCAAGGCACAGATACGCAGTATTTT.